These 27 T cell receptor beta chains were sequenced from one sample in a study of post-analysis software for immune sequencing data. Study results and caveats: Comparison of patients with controls showed four or five TRBV segments more frequent in patients, TRBV5-6, TRBV5-1 and TRBV20-1 among them.

Their cognate antigens are unknown. TCR beta libraries were prepared from cDNA with unique molecular identifiers. TCRdb processed the PCR reads anew with MiXCR; each CDR3 protein has one entry. The repertoire holds about 540,000 distinct CDR3 sequences, roughly 34% seen once, with around 5.9% in the top ten. The sequenced material came from blood. These receptors were taken from a girl between 2 and 17 years old with multiple sclerosis.

The V and J genes are TRBV7-3 and TRBJ1-1, with D uncertain. CDR3 length: 13 amino acids. V lost 4 bases to trimming and J lost 0 bases, with 6 bases between them. CDR1 and CDR2 (germline): SGHTA, FQGTGA. The CDR3 here is CASSSVLNTEAFF. CDR3 DNA: TGTGCCAGCAGCTCAGTACTGAACACTGAAGCTTTCTTT.

The chain couples TRBV6-1 to TRBJ2-7, with a tentative D call TRBD1 (5 bases). The CDR3 has 13 residues. The V gene's germline CDR1 is MNHNS and CDR2 SASEGT. V lost 3 bases and J 5 bases, leaving 11 bases between the germline ends. The CDR3 here is CASSEDPRDEQYF. The CDR3 bases are TGTGCCAGCAGTGAGGATCCCAGGGACGAGCAGTACTTC.

This clonotype was seen only a few times. This chain uses TRBV20-1 with TRBJ2-1; 9 nucleotides match TRBD1. The CDR3 runs to 14 residues. Trimming took 5 bases from V and 1 from J; bases not matched to a gene: 3. CDR1 and CDR2 from the germline V gene are DFQATT and SNEGSKA (reference sequence). CDR3 sequence reads: CSAWDRASYNEQFF. CDR3 DNA: TGCAGTGCTTGGGACAGGGCTTCCTACAATGAGCAGTTCTTC.

V gene TRBV7-8 combines with J gene TRBJ1-1; D unclear. Germline V lookup: CDR1 SGHVS, CDR2 FQNEAQ. V lost 1 base and J 2 bases, leaving 11 bases between the germline ends. The CDR3 contains 15 residues. The CDR3 spells CASSLVSQTNTEAFF. CDR3 nucleotides: TGTGCCAGCAGCTTAGTCTCACAGACTAACACTGAAGCTTTCTTT.

The chain carries TRBV18 and TRBJ1-5, with unresolved D. The germline CDR1 and CDR2 sequences are KGHSH and LQKENI. Deletions cut 2 bases from V and 6 bases from J, with 5 bases between. CDR3 length: 12 amino acids. The CDR3 DNA sequence: TGTGCCAGCTCACCAGGGATTCAGCCCCAGCATTTT. Translation: CASSPGIQPQHF.

The chain uses TRBV25-1 and TRBJ1-4; a possible D gene is TRBD1 (6 bases). This CDR3 has 13 amino acids. Germline loops: CDR1 MGHDK, CDR2 SYGVNS. The V end lost 7 bases, the J end lost 4 bases, and 10 bases lay between the germline ends. The CDR3 DNA sequence: TGTGCCAGCATAGGGACACTTAATGAAAAACTGTTTTTT. It encodes CASIGTLNEKLFF.

J is TRBJ1-2 and V is TRBV5-1; 9 bases map to TRBD1. V gave up 2 bases and J gave up 6 bases; unmatched junction bases: 11. Germline assignment: CDR1 SGHRS and CDR2 YFSETQ. This CDR3 region has 16 residues. CDR3 residues: CASSLSPWTGEDGYTF. Written as DNA, the CDR3 is TGCGCCAGCAGCTTATCTCCTTGGACAGGGGAAGATGGCTACACCTTC.

This clonotype has just one count. A junction end diverges from the germline sequence, so it may reflect a read error. The rearrangement joins TRBV20-1 to TRBJ2-5, with a tentative D call TRBD1 (7 bases). CDR1 is DFQATT, CDR2 SNEGSKA, per germline (reference sequence). The CDR3 loop spans 13 amino acids. CDR3 DNA sequence: TGCAGTGTTAGAGATCCAGGGGGGGAGACCCAGTACTTC. The encoded protein is CSVRDPGGETQYF.

The chain employs TRBV9 and TRBJ2-6; TRBD2 matches at 10 bases. The V and J ends lost 0 bases and 0 bases, in that order; junction bases with no gene match: 6. The germline CDR1 and CDR2 sequences are SGDLS and YYNGEE. The CDR3 runs 19 residues. The CDR3 reads CASSVVGSGGVSGANVLTF. CDR3 coding DNA: TGTGCCAGCAGCGTAGTGGGCAGCGGGGGGGTCTCTGGGGCCAACGTCCTGACTTTC.

The chain is built from TRBV20-1 and TRBJ1-2; no firm D call. The CDR3 totals 12 residues. Trimming shortened V by 3 bases and J by 4 bases, and 9 bases separated the two germline ends. The germline V gene has CDR1 DFQATT and CDR2 SNEGSKA (reference sequence). The CDR3 coding sequence is TGCAGTGCTAGGGACTCCCGCTATGGCTACACCTTC. This translates into CSARDSRYGYTF.

This clonotype was counted a few times. This chain connects TRBV6-2 or TRBV6-3 to TRBJ2-1; 7 bases map to TRBD1. The CDR3 runs 14 residues. Germline V CDR1 and CDR2: MNHEY, SVGEGT. V lost 10 bases, J lost 7 bases, and 13 bases stayed unmatched. As DNA, the CDR3 is TGTGCCACCATACGGGACAGCAACTTAAATGAGCAGTTCTTC. Translating it yields CATIRDSNLNEQFF.

This CDR3 reads CASSFVGDTEAFF. CDR3 in DNA: TGTGCCAGCAGCTTCGTGGGGGACACTGAAGCTTTCTTT. The V gene is TRBV7-3, the J gene TRBJ1-1, with D maybe TRBD1 (5 bases). The CDR3 is 13 amino acids. Trimming removed 3 bases from V and 3 bases from J, with 8 bases in between. The V gene's germline CDR1 is SGHTA and CDR2 FQGTGA.

About this clonotype itself: This may arise from a read error, as a much more abundant clone is one base away. The chain employs TRBV5-1 and TRBJ2-4; D remains ambiguous. The CDR3 runs 14 residues. Germline V gives CDR1 SGHRS, CDR2 YFSETQ. The germline V and J ends were trimmed by 3 bases and 0 bases, with 7 bases remaining between them. The CDR3 DNA follows: TGCGCCAGCAGCTCGGCCGTAGCCAAAAACATTCAGTACTTC. It encodes CASSSAVAKNIQYF.

This clonotype was seen at least ten times. V and J are TRBV29-1 and TRBJ2-1; no clear D. V gave up 4 bases and J gave up 7 bases, with 5 bases separating them. The CDR3 spans 10 residues. The germline gives CDR1 SQVTM, CDR2 ANQGSEA. The CDR3 bases are TGCAGCGTTGGTGGGAATGAGCAGTTCTTC. It is translated as CSVGGNEQFF.

This clonotype was found many times. The V call is TRBV12-3 or TRBV12-4, the J call TRBJ1-2; maybe TRBD1 (6 bases). The CDR3 is 13 amino acids. Trimming removed 6 bases at V and 4 bases at J, with 12 bases between. The chain's CDR3 is CASRPQGGYGYTF. The CDR3 DNA is TGTGCCAGCAGACCACAGGGAGGCTATGGCTACACCTTC.

This clonotype was seen more than once but under ten times. The chain employs TRBV6-5 and TRBJ2-3; 10 nucleotides line up with TRBD2. J gave up 9 bases and V 6 bases, and 6 bases lay outside the gene matches. CDR1 and CDR2 from the germline V gene are MNHEY and SVGAGI. CDR3 size: 13 residues. The DNA of the CDR3 is TGTGCCAGCAGCAGCGGGGGGGCCTCCACGCAGTATTTT. This codes for CASSSGGASTQYF.

Note on this clonotype: A read error may account for a junction end that differs from germline. The V and J genes are TRBV6-4 and TRBJ2-3; weak D call: TRBD2 (7 bases). Germline-derived CDR1 and CDR2 are MRHNA and SNTAGT. The CDR3 is made up of 15 amino acids. CDR3 in amino acids: CASSDRGGEEDPQYF. The DNA of the CDR3 is TGTGCCAGCAGTGATAGGGGGGGCGAGGAAGATCCGCAGTATTTT.

This clonotype was observed a few times. V is TRBV7-2 and J is TRBJ2-5; maybe TRBD2 (5 bases). This CDR3 has 15 amino acids. Trimming removed 5 bases at V and 5 bases at J, with 18 bases between. Germline V gene data show CDR1 as SGHTA and CDR2 as FQGNSA. The CDR3 sequence: CASSNDGLSQETQYF. In nucleotides, the CDR3 is TGTGCCAGCAGCAATGACGGACTGTCCCAGGAGACCCAGTACTTC.

The chain recombines TRBV25-1 with TRBJ2-6; D unresolved. CDR1 and CDR2 (germline): MGHDK, SYGVNS. V lost 2 bases to trimming and J lost 4 bases, with 9 bases between them. The CDR3 has 15 residues. DNA for the CDR3: TGTGCCAGCAGTGAAGAAGGGTCAGGGGCCAACGTCCTGACTTTC. Translated: CASSEEGSGANVLTF.

This CDR3 reads CASGGTASGVDEQFF. DNA of the CDR3: TGCGCCAGCGGGGGAACGGCTAGCGGGGTAGATGAGCAGTTCTTC. The chain has TRBV5-1 and TRBJ2-1; 9 positions match TRBD2. The CDR3 length is 15 residues. Looked up from germline, CDR1 is SGHRS and CDR2 is YFSETQ. V lost 7 bases, J lost 8 bases, and 13 bases stayed unmatched. Full variable domain (rest looked up from reference TRBV5-1 and TRBJ2-1): KAGVTQTPRYLIKTRGQQVTLSCSPISGHRSVSWYQQTPGQGLQFLFEYFSETQRNKGNFPGRFSGRQFSNSRSEMNVSTLELGDSALYLCASGGTASGVDEQFFGPGTRLTVL.

J is TRBJ1-1 and V is TRBV29-1; TRBD1 matches at 7 bases. The CDR3 runs 13 residues. The V gene end was trimmed by 7 bases and the J gene end by 1 base; junction bases not matched to a gene: 6. The germline gives CDR1 SQVTM, CDR2 ANQGSEA. The CDR3 bases are TGCAGCGGGAAGACAGGGTCGAACACTGAAGCTTTCTTT. It codes for CSGKTGSNTEAFF.

This chain uses TRBV7-8 with TRBJ1-1; 8 bases map to TRBD1. CDR1 and CDR2 (germline): SGHVS, FQNEAQ. V was pared by 8 bases and J by 2 bases, with 16 bases of the junction left unmatched. The CDR3 is 17 residues long. CDR3 protein: CASHLRRTGSYNTEAFF. The CDR3 nucleotides are TGTGCCAGCCACTTAAGGCGGACAGGGTCGTATAACACTGAAGCTTTCTTT.

This clonotype was detected ten times or more. The chain carries TRBV15 and TRBJ2-1; 13 bases agree with TRBD2. CDR1 is LNHNV and CDR2 is YYDKDF in the germline V gene (reference sequence). V dropped 1 base and J dropped 13; count of bases not matched to a gene: 10. The length of the CDR3 is 16 residues. DNA for the CDR3: TGTGCCACCAGCAGAGGTGGGACTAGCGGGACCCACGTTCAGTTCTTC. Its translation is CATSRGGTSGTHVQFF.

This clonotype was seen many times. The gene calls are TRBV7-2 and TRBJ1-2; D is undetermined. Germline assignment: CDR1 SGHTA and CDR2 FQGNSA. Trimming cost V 5 bases and J 4 bases, with 11 bases left between them. This CDR3 spans 13 amino acids. The CDR3: CASSPSRVYGYTF. The CDR3 nucleotides read TGTGCCAGCAGCCCCTCTAGGGTCTATGGCTACACCTTC.

This clonotype has a handful of counts. The chain is built from TRBV19 and TRBJ1-2; D is undetermined. Trimming took 7 bases from V and 2 from J, leaving 14 bases between them. This CDR3 has 14 residues. CDR1 and CDR2 from the germline V gene are LNHDA and SQIVND (reference sequence). The CDR3 DNA sequence: TGTGCCAGTACATCGGGAGATATGAACTATGGCTACACCTTC. Translated, it gives CASTSGDMNYGYTF.

Concerning this clonotype itself: Sequence at one end of the junction differs from germline and may be a read error. V is TRBV27 and J is TRBJ2-3; D not certain. The germline V gene has CDR1 MNHEY and CDR2 SMNVEV (reference sequence). The CDR3 has 14 amino acids. CDR3 protein: CTSRQSLNADTQYF. DNA for the CDR3: TGTACCAGCAGGCAGTCACTCAACGCAGATACGCAGTATTTT.

V and J are TRBV4-1 and TRBJ1-1, with D hard to call. CDR3 size: 15 residues. The V and J ends lost 1 base and 3 bases respectively, with 12 bases between them. CDR1 and CDR2 from the germline V gene are MGHRA and YSYEKL. The CDR3 coding sequence is TGCGCCAGCAGCCAAGGGGAGGGTAGAGACACTGAAGCTTTCTTT. It encodes CASSQGEGRDTEAFF.